Detailed here is one T cell receptor (beta chain). The source of the sample is a study of blood T cell repertoires in COVID-19. Sequencing used immunoSEQ multiplex PCR; TCRdb keeps in-frame clones, though not all of them. The sample records 90,000 to 120,000 clones, roughly 90% being singletons. Sequencing used peripheral blood. This TCR was recovered from a man between 70 and 80 years old with acute or convalescent COVID-19.

DNA for the CDR3: TGTGCCAGCAGATCTAGCGGTAGCTCCTACAATGAGCAGTTCTTC. Its translation is CASRSSGSSYNEQFF. The chain employs TRBV6-5 and TRBJ2-1; 7 bases align to TRBD2. J was trimmed by 0 bases and V by 6 bases; bases with no gene match: 5. This CDR3 spans 15 amino acids. CDR1 is MNHEY, CDR2 SVGAGI, per germline.